This TCR beta chain was obtained from a study of blood T cell repertoires in COVID-19. Study overall: Samples of COVID-19 (acute and convalescent) were obtained from the United States, Italy and Spain. PBMCs, B-cell-depleted T cells, or T cells provided the cDNA or gDNA that made up the material.

CDR3 size: 14 residues. In germline, CDR1 is KGHSH, CDR2 LQKENI. V was clipped by 3 bases and J by 0 bases, with 8 bases between them. Followed longitudinally, the Seattle patients had been enrolled during active infection. This clone occurred once. Original analysis: Estimated nucleated cell counts came from reference gene primer amplification. Clones were read by immunoSEQ multiplex PCR, and TCRdb kept only the in-frame ones, dropping some. The V and J calls and clone size come from that table; D and trimming were worked out from the DNA. In the table there are approximately 150,000 clones, around 84% of which are singletons.

The sequence came from a woman aged 50 to 60 with COVID-19, enrolled during active disease. J is TRBJ1-2 and V is TRBV18; no clear D gene. The sequenced sample was peripheral blood. DNA of the CDR3: TGTGCCAGCTCACCGCAGGATACTAACTATGGCTACACCTTC. This sequence encodes CASSPQDTNYGYTF.